This T cell receptor (beta chain) was sequenced during a study of blood T cell repertoires in COVID-19. Repertoires were generated with immunoSEQ multiplex PCR, while TCRdb's copy carries only in-frame clones and drops some. Among around 190,000 clones listed, approximately 84% were seen once. Cohorts were based on clinical histories the participants reported. This CDR3 has 16 amino acids. V was trimmed by 0 bases and J by 2 bases, leaving 14 bases between them. CDR1 and CDR2 (germline): SGHKS, YYEKEE (reference sequence). The material sequenced was PBMCs or T cells enriched from blood (not recorded which). The clonotype originates from a woman younger than 45 who had recovered from COVID-19. The V and J genes are TRBV5-5 and TRBJ1-2; perhaps TRBD1 as D (5 bases). The CDR3 sequence is CASSLADRLKNYGYTF. The CDR3 DNA is TGTGCCAGCAGCTTGGCAGACAGATTAAAAAACTATGGCTACACCTTC.